The entry below gives a single TCR beta chain sequence along with its context. Its target is unknown. Tumor samples were obtained before definitive surgery or chemotherapy. This entry belongs to a study of high-grade serous ovarian cancer treatment subgroups. Study information: On average, roughly 14,000 reads and 6,000 to 7,500 unique TCR beta rearrangements were obtained per sample.

The table came from immunoSEQ multiplex PCR; TCRdb's copy has only in-frame clones and leaves some out. This table holds hundreds of clones, approximately 80% found once. Broader study findings: Spatial context was lost because tumors were sequenced in bulk. Only CDR3 was analyzed; CDR1 and CDR2 were not.

V lost 7 bases to trimming and J lost 2 bases; unmatched junction nucleotides: 5. The CDR3 has 14 residues. Germline values: CDR1 WNHNN, CDR2 SYGVQD (reference sequence). The clonotype was recovered from a human donor with high-grade serous ovarian cancer. Sequencing was carried out using tumor tissue. The chain couples TRBV10-1 to TRBJ2-1, with 7 bases aligning to TRBD1. CDR3 sequence reads: CASKQGTAYNEQFF. CDR3 bases: TGCGCCAGCAAACAGGGGACGGCCTACAATGAGCAGTTCTTC.